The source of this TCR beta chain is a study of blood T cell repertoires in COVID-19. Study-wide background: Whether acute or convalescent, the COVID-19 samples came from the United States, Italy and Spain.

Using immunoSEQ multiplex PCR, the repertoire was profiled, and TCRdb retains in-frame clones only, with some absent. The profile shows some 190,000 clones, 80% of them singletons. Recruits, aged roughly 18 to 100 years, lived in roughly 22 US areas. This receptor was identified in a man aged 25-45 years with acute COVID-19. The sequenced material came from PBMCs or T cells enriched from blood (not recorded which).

The CDR3 nucleotides are TGTGCCAGCAGCTTGGATTGGGACAGGGCTAACTATGGCTACACCTTC. It yields the protein CASSLDWDRANYGYTF. The chain couples TRBV5-5 to TRBJ1-2; TRBD1 matches 9 bases. Germline CDR1 is SGHKS and CDR2 is YYEKEE (reference sequence). The CDR3 runs 16 residues. Trimming took 0 bases from V and 0 from J; bases not matched to a gene: 3.